The 12 T cell receptor beta chains reported below all come from one sample, sequenced in a study of response to subunit inactivated influenza vaccine. TCRdb fed the RT-PCR reads into MiXCR, producing one record per CDR3 protein. This sample has hundreds of thousands of distinct CDR3 sequences, with less than 20% found just once. Sequencing used PBMCs from blood, obtained more than 4 days after vaccination. The receptor set was obtained from a man aged 50 to 60 who received an inactivated influenza vaccine.

This clonotype was observed a handful of times. V and J are TRBV9 and TRBJ2-1; 8 positions match TRBD1. The CDR3 is 15 amino acids. The germline V gene encodes CDR1 SGDLS and CDR2 YYNGEE. With V trimmed by 3 bases and J by 6 bases, 8 bases remained unmatched. The CDR3 region has the DNA TGTGCCAGCAGCGAGCAGGACAGGGTGGGCAATGAGCAGTTCTTC. Protein sequence: CASSEQDRVGNEQFF.

This clonotype turned up a few times. V and J are TRBV6-2 or TRBV6-3 and TRBJ2-7; either TRBD1 or TRBD2 may supply D (5 bases each). The germline gives CDR1 MNHEY, CDR2 SVGEGT. CDR3 length equals 13 residues. V dropped 6 bases and J dropped 6 bases, with 15 bases sitting between them. The CDR3: CASSRAGRGEQYF. The CDR3 DNA reads TGTGCCAGCAGCCGGGCAGGGAGAGGCGAGCAGTACTTC.

V usage is TRBV7-9 and J usage is TRBJ1-2; no reliable D call. Trimming left V 5 bases short and J 8 bases short, with 12 bases between. Per germline, CDR1 SEHNR and CDR2 FQNEAQ (reference sequence). This CDR3 is 12 amino acids long. CDR3 loop: CASSRLSRGYTF. DNA for the CDR3: TGTGCCAGCAGCCGTCTAAGTAGGGGCTACACCTTC.

This clonotype was detected only a few times. The gene calls are TRBV20-1 and TRBJ2-3, with 9 bases that match TRBD2. Per the germline V gene, CDR1 is DFQATT and CDR2 is SNEGSKA (reference sequence). The CDR3 totals 17 residues. J was trimmed by 0 bases and V by 3 bases; bases with no gene match: 10. The CDR3 region has the DNA TGCAGTGCTAGGAAAACTTCCGGGACTAGCAGCACAGATACGCAGTATTTT. Protein product: CSARKTSGTSSTDTQYF.

The chain uses TRBV5-1 and TRBJ2-3, with D possibly matching TRBD2 (6 bases). Trimming took 4 bases from V and 6 from J, leaving 15 bases between them. The germline gives CDR1 SGHRS, CDR2 YFSETQ. The CDR3 is 14 residues long. CDR3 nucleotides: TGCGCCAGCAGCGTGACTAGATTCACCGATACGCAGTATTTT. It is translated as CASSVTRFTDTQYF.

This chain links TRBV11-1 with TRBJ2-7; 9 nucleotides agree with TRBD1. The CDR3 totals 16 residues. Germline-derived CDR1 and CDR2 are SGHAT and FQDESV (reference sequence). The J segment lost 1 base and the V segment lost 5 bases, leaving 9 bases of the junction unmatched. Here the CDR3 reads CASSTRGQGKSYEQYF. The CDR3 nucleotides read TGTGCCAGCAGCACCAGAGGACAGGGGAAATCCTACGAGCAGTACTTC.

In its sample, this clonotype was seen a few times. The gene calls are TRBV6-1 and TRBJ2-5; D remains ambiguous. The CDR3 extends over 13 amino acids. CDR1 and CDR2 (germline): MNHNS, SASEGT. V was trimmed by 5 bases and J by 5 bases, leaving 12 bases between them. The CDR3 coding sequence is TGTGCCAGCAGTCAGGTGGAGAGGGAGACCCAGTACTTC. Translating it yields CASSQVERETQYF.

V is TRBV3-1 and J is TRBJ2-7; a possible D gene is TRBD1 (6 bases). CDR3 length equals 15 residues. Germline V lookup: CDR1 LGHDT, CDR2 YNNKEL (reference sequence). V was shortened by 8 bases and J by 0 bases, with 17 bases between the two germline ends. In DNA, the CDR3 is TGTGCCAGCCGCAAGCGGACAGCGAGCTCCTACGAGCAGTACTTC. Its protein product is CASRKRTASSYEQYF.

In its sample, this clonotype was seen a few times. V usage is TRBV12-3 or TRBV12-4 and J usage is TRBJ1-3; D is perhaps TRBD1 (5 bases). V was trimmed by 5 bases and J by 0 bases, leaving 11 bases between them. CDR3 size: 15 residues. The CDR3, as DNA: TGTGCCAGCAGTGCTGGGGACGCCTCTGGAAACACCATATATTTT. Translating gives CASSAGDASGNTIYF.

This clonotype was recorded many times. The chain couples TRBV4-3 to TRBJ2-1, with 10 bases that match TRBD2. V shed 3 bases, J shed 9 bases, and the junction held 8 bases outside the gene matches. CDR3 size: 15 residues. CDR1 is LGHNA, CDR2 YSLEER, per germline. The CDR3 DNA reads as TGCGCCAGCAGCCAGGAAAGCGGGGGGGTTGGTGAGCAGTTCTTC. It is translated as CASSQESGGVGEQFF.

This clonotype was recorded a few times. The V gene is TRBV5-1, the J gene TRBJ1-2; TRBD1 aligns across 9 bases. The CDR3 covers 14 residues. The trim removed 3 bases at V and 3 bases at J, leaving 3 bases unmatched. Germline V gene sequence: CDR1 SGHRS, CDR2 YFSETQ. This CDR3 is CASSSGTGYYGYTF. The CDR3 DNA sequence: TGCGCCAGCAGCTCCGGGACAGGGTACTATGGCTACACCTTC.

This clonotype showed up just a few times. This sequence joins TRBV24-1 and TRBJ2-5; tentative D call: TRBD1 (5 bases). The CDR3 length is 15 residues. The germline V gene has CDR1 KGHDR and CDR2 SFDVKD. The V and J ends lost 3 bases and 4 bases respectively, with 14 bases between them. CDR3 DNA sequence: TGTGCCACCAGTGATCGAATAGGGGCTCTAGAGACCCAGTACTTC. Translation gives CATSDRIGALETQYF.